Included here is one T cell receptor (beta chain) sequence, with context. Method: immunoSEQ multiplex PCR; TCRdb's copy keeps in-frame clones and lacks some. The sample shows about 2,000 clones, 51% of them seen only once. The source of the sample is a study of sequential checkpoint blockade in melanoma. Study-level information: Arm A got nivolumab then ipilimumab; arm B the reverse, 1:1. Both treatment sequences were followed by maintenance nivolumab.

Treatment in this sample: randomized to nivolumab then ipilimumab (arm A) or the reverse (arm B). No patient had prior DNA-damaging chemotherapy. PBMC sorting kept live CD3+CD8+ cells without CD19 or CD56. Per the germline V gene, CDR1 is MNHEY and CDR2 is SMNVEV (reference sequence). This CDR3 is built from 15 residues. The ends were cut back, 0 bases at V and 6 bases at J, with 14 bases in the middle. This sample comprised CD8+ T cells sorted from blood (inferred from file names), obtained from a patient given nivolumab and ipilimumab in sequence. The chain joins TRBV27 to TRBJ1-2, with TRBD1 as a possible D gene (6 bases). The receptor was isolated from a human patient with melanoma. Some clones in this sample may be carry-over from other donors' samples. CDR3 coding DNA: TGTGCCAGCAGTTTATCGAGAGGGGGGGCGGATGGCTACACCTTC. It specifies CASSLSRGGADGYTF.